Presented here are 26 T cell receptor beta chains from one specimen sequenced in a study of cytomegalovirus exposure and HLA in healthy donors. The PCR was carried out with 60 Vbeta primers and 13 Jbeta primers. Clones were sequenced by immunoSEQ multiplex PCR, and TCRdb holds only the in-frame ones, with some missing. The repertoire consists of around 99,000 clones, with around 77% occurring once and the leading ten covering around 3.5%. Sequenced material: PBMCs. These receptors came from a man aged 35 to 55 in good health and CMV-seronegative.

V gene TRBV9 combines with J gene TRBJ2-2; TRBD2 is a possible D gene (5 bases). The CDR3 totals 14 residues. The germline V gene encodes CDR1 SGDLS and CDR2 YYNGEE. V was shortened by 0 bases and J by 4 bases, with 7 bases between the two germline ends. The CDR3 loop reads CASSVGGPTGELFF. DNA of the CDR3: TGTGCCAGCAGCGTAGGCGGGCCCACCGGGGAGCTGTTTTTT.

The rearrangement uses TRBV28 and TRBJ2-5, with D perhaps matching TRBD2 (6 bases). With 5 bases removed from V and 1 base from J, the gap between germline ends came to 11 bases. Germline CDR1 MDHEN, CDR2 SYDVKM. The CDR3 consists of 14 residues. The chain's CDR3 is CASSAPGVQETQYF. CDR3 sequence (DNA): TGTGCCAGCAGTGCGCCGGGGGTCCAAGAGACCCAGTACTTC.

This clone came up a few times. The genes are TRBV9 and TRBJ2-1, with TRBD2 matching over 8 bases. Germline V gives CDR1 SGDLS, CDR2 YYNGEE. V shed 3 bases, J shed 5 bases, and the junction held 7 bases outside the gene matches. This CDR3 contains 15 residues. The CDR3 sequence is CASSGKREPHNEQFF. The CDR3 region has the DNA TGTGCCAGCAGCGGAAAGCGGGAGCCCCACAATGAGCAGTTCTTC.

The DNA for the CDR3 is TGTGCCAGCAGCATACGGACAGGGGGTGGCACTGAAGCTTTCTTT. It translates to CASSIRTGGGTEAFF. The chain is built from TRBV14 and TRBJ1-1; 10 bases line up with TRBD1. This CDR3 spans 15 amino acids. V lost 5 bases and J lost 4; bases outside the gene matches: 7. Per germline, CDR1 SGHDN and CDR2 FVKESK.

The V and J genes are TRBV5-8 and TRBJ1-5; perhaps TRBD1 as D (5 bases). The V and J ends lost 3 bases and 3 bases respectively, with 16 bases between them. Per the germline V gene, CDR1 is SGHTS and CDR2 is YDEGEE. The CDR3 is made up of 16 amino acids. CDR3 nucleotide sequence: TGTGCCAGCAGCTCCCGGGGAGGGGTGATCAATCAGCCCCAGCATTTT. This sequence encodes CASSSRGGVINQPQHF.

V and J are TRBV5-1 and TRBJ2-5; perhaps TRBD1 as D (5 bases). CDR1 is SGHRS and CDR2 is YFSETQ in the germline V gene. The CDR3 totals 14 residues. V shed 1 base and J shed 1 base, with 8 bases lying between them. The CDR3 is CASSLRQLQETQYF. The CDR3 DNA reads TGCGCCAGCAGCTTGAGACAGCTCCAAGAGACCCAGTACTTC. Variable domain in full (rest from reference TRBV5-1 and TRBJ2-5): KAGVTQTPRYLIKTRGQQVTLSCSPISGHRSVSWYQQTPGQGLQFLFEYFSETQRNKGNFPGRFSGRQFSNSRSEMNVSTLELGDSALYLCASSLRQLQETQYFGPGTRLLVL.

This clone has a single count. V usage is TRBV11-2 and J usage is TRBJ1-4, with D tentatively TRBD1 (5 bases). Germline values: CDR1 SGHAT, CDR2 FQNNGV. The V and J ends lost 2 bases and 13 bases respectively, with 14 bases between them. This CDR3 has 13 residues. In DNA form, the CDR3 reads TGTGCCAGCAGCTTACTCCAGGGCGGCAGACTGTTTTTT. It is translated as CASSLLQGGRLFF.

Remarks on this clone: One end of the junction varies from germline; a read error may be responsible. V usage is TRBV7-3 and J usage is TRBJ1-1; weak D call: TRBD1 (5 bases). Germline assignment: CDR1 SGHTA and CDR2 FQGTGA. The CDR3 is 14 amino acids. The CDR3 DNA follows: TGTACCAGCAGCTTAAAGGTGGGGGGAACTGAAGCTTTCTTT. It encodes CTSSLKVGGTEAFF.

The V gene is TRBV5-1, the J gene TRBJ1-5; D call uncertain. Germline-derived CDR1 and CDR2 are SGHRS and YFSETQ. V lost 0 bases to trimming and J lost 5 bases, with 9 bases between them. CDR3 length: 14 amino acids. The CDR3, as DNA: TGCGCCAGCAGCTTGGAACCGGGGTATCAGCCCCAGCATTTT. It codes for CASSLEPGYQPQHF.

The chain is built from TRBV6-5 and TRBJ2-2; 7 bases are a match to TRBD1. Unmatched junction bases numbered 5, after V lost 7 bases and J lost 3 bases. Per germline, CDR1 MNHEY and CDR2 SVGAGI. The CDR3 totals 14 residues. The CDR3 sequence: CASKTGTDTGELFF. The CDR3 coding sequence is TGTGCCAGCAAGACAGGGACAGACACCGGGGAGCTGTTTTTT.

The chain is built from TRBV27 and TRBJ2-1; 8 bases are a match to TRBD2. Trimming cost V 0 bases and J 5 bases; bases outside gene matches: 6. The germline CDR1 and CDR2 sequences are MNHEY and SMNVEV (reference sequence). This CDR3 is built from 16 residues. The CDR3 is CASSLSRLANNNEQFF. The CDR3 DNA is TGTGCCAGCAGTTTATCACGACTAGCGAATAACAATGAGCAGTTCTTC.

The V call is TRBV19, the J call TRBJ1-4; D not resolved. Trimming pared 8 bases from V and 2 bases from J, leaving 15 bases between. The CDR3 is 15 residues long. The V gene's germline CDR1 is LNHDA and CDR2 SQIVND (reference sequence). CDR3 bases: TGTGCCAGTCAGATGGGCCGGGGTACTAATGAAAAACTGTTTTTT. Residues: CASQMGRGTNEKLFF.

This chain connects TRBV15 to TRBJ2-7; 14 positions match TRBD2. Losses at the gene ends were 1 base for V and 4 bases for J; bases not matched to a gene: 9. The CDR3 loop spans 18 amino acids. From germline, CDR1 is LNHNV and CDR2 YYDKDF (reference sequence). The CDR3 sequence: CATSRGGLAGGRSYEQYF. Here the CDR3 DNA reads TGTGCCACCAGCAGAGGTGGACTAGCGGGAGGCCGTTCGTACGAGCAGTACTTC. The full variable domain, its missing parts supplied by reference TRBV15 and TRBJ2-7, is DAMVIQNPRYQVTQFGKPVTLSCSQTLNHNVMYWYQQKSSQAPKLLFHYYDKDFNNEADTPDNFQSRRPNTSFCFLDIRSPGLGDTAMYLCATSRGGLAGGRSYEQYFGPGTRLTVT.

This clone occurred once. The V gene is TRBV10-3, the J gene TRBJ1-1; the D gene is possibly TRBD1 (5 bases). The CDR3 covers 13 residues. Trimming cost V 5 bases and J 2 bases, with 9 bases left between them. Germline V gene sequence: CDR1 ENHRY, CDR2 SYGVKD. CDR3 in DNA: TGTGCCATCAGTCAGGGAATAAACACTGAAGCTTTCTTT. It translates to CAISQGINTEAFF.

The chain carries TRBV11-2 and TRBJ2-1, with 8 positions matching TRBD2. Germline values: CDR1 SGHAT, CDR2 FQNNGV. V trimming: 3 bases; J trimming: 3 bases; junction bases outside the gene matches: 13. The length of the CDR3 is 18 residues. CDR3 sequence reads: CASSFWATGGPGYNEQFF. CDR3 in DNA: TGTGCCAGCAGCTTTTGGGCTACGGGAGGGCCTGGCTACAATGAGCAGTTCTTC.

The CDR3 DNA reads as TGTGCCAGCAGCTTACTCCTAACAGGTCTGAAGGTGCCCCAGCATTTT. Translation gives CASSLLLTGLKVPQHF. The rearrangement uses TRBV7-6 and TRBJ1-5, with D perhaps matching TRBD1 (5 bases). Trimming took off 2 bases at V and 9 bases at J, with 20 bases between the two ends. Germline CDR1 reads SGHVS; CDR2 reads FNYEAQ. The CDR3 is made up of 16 amino acids.

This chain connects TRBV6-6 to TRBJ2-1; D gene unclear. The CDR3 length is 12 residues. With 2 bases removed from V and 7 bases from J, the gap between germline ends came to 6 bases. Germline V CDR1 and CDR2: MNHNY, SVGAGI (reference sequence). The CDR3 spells CASSYVQNEQFF. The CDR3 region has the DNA TGTGCCAGCAGTTACGTCCAGAATGAGCAGTTCTTC.

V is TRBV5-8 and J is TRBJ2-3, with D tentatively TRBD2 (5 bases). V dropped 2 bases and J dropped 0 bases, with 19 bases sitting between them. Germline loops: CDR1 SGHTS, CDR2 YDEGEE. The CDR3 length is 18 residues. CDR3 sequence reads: CASSFGSGKLGSTDTQYF. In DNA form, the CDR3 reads TGTGCCAGCAGCTTTGGGTCGGGCAAACTAGGGAGCACAGATACGCAGTATTTT.

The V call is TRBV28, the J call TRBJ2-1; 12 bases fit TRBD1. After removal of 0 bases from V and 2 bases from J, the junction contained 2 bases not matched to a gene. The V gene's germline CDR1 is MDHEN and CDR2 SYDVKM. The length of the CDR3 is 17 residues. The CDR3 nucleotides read TGTGCCAGCAGTTTATGGGGACAGGGGGCCACCTACAATGAGCAGTTCTTC. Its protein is CASSLWGQGATYNEQFF.

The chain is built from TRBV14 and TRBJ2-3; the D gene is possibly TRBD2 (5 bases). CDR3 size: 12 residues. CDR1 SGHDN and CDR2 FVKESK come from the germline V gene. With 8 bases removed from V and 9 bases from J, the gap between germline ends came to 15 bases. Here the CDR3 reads CASGLAQGTQYF. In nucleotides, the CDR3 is TGTGCCAGCGGGCTAGCTCAAGGGACGCAGTATTTT.

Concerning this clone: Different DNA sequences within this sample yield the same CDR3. CDR3 protein: CAWSKGQARDSPLHF. CDR3 bases: TGTGCCTGGAGCAAGGGACAGGCAAGGGATTCACCCCTCCACTTT. V gene TRBV30 combines with J gene TRBJ1-6; 8 positions match TRBD1. The CDR3 consists of 15 residues. The germline V gene has CDR1 GTSNPN and CDR2 SVGIG (reference sequence). The ends lost 3 bases at V and 8 bases at J; junction bases unmatched: 9.

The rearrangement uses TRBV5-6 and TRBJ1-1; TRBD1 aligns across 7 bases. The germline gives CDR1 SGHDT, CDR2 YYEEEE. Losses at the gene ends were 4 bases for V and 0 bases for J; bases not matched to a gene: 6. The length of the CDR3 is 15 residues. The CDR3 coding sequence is TGTGCCAGCAGCCCGACAGGGCCCATGAACACTGAAGCTTTCTTT. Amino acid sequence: CASSPTGPMNTEAFF.

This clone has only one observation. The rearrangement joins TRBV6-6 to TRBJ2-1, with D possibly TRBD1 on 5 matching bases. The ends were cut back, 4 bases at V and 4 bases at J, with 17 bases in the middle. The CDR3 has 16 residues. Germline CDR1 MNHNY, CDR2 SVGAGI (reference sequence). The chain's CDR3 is CASSSRTSTEYNEQFF. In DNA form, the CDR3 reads TGTGCCAGCAGTTCGCGAACTTCGACAGAATACAATGAGCAGTTCTTC.

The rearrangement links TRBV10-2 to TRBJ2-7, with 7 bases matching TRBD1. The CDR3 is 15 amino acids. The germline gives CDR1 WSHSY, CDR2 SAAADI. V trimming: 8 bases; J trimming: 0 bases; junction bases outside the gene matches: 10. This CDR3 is CASVPTTGTSYEQYF. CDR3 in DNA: TGCGCCAGCGTGCCAACGACAGGGACCTCCTACGAGCAGTACTTC.

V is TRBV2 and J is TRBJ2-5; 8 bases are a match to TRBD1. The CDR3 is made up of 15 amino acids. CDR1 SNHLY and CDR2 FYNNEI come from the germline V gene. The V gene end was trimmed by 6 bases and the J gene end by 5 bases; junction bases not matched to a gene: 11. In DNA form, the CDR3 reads TGTGCCAGCAGCCTCCAGACAGGGGTGTCTGAGACCCAGTACTTC. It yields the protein CASSLQTGVSETQYF.

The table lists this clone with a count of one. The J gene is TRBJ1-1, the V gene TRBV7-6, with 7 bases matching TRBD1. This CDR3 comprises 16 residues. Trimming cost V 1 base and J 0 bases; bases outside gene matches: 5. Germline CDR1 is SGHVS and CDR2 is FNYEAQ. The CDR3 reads CASSLGAGQMNTEAFF. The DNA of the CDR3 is TGTGCCAGCAGCTTAGGGGCGGGACAGATGAACACTGAAGCTTTCTTT.